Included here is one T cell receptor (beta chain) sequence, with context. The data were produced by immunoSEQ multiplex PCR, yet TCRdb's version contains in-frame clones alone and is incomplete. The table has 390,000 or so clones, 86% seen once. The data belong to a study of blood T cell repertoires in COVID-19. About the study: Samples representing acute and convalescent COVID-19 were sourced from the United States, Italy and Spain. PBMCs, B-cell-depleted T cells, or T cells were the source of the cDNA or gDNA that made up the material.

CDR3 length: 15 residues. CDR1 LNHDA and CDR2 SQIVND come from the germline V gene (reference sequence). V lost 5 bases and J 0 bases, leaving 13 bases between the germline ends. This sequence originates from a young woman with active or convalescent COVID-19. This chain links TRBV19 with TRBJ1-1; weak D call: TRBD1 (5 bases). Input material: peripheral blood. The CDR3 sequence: CASSSPGGMNTEAFF. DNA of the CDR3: TGTGCCAGTAGTTCCCCGGGGGGAATGAACACTGAAGCTTTCTTT.